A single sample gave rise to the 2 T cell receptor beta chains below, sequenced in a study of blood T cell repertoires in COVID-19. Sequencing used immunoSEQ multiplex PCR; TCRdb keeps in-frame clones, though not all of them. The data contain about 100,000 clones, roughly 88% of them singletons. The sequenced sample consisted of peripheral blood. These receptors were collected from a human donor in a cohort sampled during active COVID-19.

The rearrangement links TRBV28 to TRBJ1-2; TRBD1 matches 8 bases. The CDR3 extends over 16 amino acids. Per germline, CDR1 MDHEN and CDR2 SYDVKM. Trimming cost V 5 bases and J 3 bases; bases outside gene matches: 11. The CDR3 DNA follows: TGTGCCAGCAGTCCACTGGGACAGGCGTTTGACTATGGCTACACCTTC. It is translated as CASSPLGQAFDYGYTF.

The CDR3 coding sequence is TGTGCCAGCAGTTTTATTGGCGCGGCAGGGAATGGCTACACCTTC. Translating it yields CASSFIGAAGNGYTF. The chain is built from TRBV28 and TRBJ1-2, with TRBD1 as a possible D gene (5 bases). V lost 3 bases to trimming and J lost 6 bases, with 17 bases between them. Germline-derived CDR1 and CDR2 are MDHEN and SYDVKM. The CDR3 runs 15 residues.